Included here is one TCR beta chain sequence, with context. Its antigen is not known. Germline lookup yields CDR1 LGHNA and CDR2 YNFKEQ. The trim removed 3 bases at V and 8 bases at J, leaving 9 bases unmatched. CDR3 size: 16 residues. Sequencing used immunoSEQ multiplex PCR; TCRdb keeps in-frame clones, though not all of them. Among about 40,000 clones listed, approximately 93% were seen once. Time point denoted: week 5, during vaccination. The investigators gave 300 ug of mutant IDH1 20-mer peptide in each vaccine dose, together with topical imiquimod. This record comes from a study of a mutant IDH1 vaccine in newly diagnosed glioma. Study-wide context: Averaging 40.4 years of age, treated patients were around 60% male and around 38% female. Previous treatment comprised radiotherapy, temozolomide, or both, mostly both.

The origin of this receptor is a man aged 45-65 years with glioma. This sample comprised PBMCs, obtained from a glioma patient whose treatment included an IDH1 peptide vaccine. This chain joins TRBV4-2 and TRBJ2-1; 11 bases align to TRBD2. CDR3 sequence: CASSQGTSGDLDEQFF. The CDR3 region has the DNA TGTGCCAGCAGCCAGGGGACTAGCGGAGACCTCGATGAGCAGTTCTTC.